Here is one T cell receptor (beta chain) with its context. Antigen: not known. The sample is drawn from a study of post-analysis software for immune sequencing data. Study observations and caveats: TRBV5-6, TRBV5-1 and TRBV20-1 belonged to a set of about five TRBV segments that were more frequent in patients than controls. Controls showed significantly higher normalized Chao1 diversity than did multiple sclerosis patients.

The CDR3 runs to 16 residues. CDR1 SGHVS and CDR2 FQNEAQ come from the germline V gene. Libraries were made from TCR beta cDNA, and they carried unique molecular identifiers. MiXCR, run by TCRdb on the PCR reads, gives a single entry per CDR3 protein. The data hold 350,000 to 450,000 distinct CDR3 sequences, with roughly 36% observed a single time. Sample: blood. This chain joins TRBV7-8 and TRBJ2-7, with 7 positions matching TRBD2. The J call may be mistaken, given a closer DNA end match to TRBJ2-5. This TCR came from a girl between 5 and 17 years old with multiple sclerosis. The CDR3 is CASSLVTGLADGTQYF. CDR3 nucleotide sequence: TGTGCCAGCAGCTTAGTAACCGGGCTAGCGGATGGGACCCAGTACTTC.